A selection of T cell receptor beta chains follows, all from one sample in a study of blood T cells in healthy people across ages. TCRdb processed the 5' RACE reads anew with MiXCR; each CDR3 protein has one entry. The table lists around 870,000 distinct CDR3 sequences, 25% to 35% of them singletons. The sequencing input was blood. The receptors shown here come from a woman of 80 years or more in good health. Both conserved end residues are part of each CDR3. The order of the fields is V gene, clone size, D gene, J gene, CDR3 length, CDR3 protein, CDR3 DNA. A D gene is named only where the DNA matches it firmly. Not all rows give a size; the values are once, few, many and, for expanded clones, a class.

TRBV20-1	few	TRBD2	TRBJ2-3	14	CSASGAGAADTQYF	TGCAGTGCTAGTGGAGCGGGGGCGGCAGATACGCAGTATTTT
TRBV11-3	-	-	TRBJ2-1	18	CASSLDSLGKSSYNEQFF	TGTGCCAGCAGCTTAGATTCTCTCGGGAAGAGCTCCTACAATGAGCAGTTCTTC
TRBV12-3/TRBV12-4	many	-	TRBJ2-3	12	CASRLLGNTQYF	TGTGCCAGCAGGCTACTAGGTAATACGCAGTATTTT
TRBV9	few	-	TRBJ1-1	14	CASSVGGPGTEAFF	TGTGCCAGCAGCGTTGGGGGGCCTGGCACTGAAGCTTTCTTT
TRBV18	-	-	TRBJ2-1	13	CASSPPASNEQFF	TGTGCCAGCTCACCACCCGCCAGCAATGAGCAGTTCTTC
TRBV12-3/TRBV12-4	few	-	TRBJ1-2	14	CASSFGYTGDGYTF	TGTGCCAGCAGTTTTGGGTATACCGGAGATGGCTACACCTTC
TRBV20-1	many	-	TRBJ2-5	14	CSAPVRRTKETQYF	TGCAGTGCCCCAGTCCGGCGGACCAAAGAGACCCAGTACTTC
TRBV12-3/TRBV12-4	many	TRBD1	TRBJ2-3	15	CASSPGTGYTDTQYF	TGTGCCAGCAGTCCCGGGACAGGGTACACAGATACGCAGTATTTT
TRBV9	few	-	TRBJ1-6	16	CASSPQGGTGNSPLHF	TGTGCCAGCAGTCCCCAGGGCGGGACCGGTAATTCACCCCTCCACTTT
TRBV27	few	-	TRBJ1-2	16	CASSPSAPGLDYGYTF	TGTGCCAGCAGTCCCTCGGCGCCAGGGTTGGACTATGGCTACACCTTC
TRBV7-8	-	-	TRBJ1-5	11	CASSLRGAQHF	TGTGCCAGCAGCTTAAGAGGTGCCCAGCATTTT
TRBV10-3	-	TRBD1	TRBJ1-1	12	CAISVTGDEAFF	TGTGCCATCAGTGTTACAGGGGATGAAGCTTTCTTT
TRBV12-3/TRBV12-4	-	-	TRBJ2-7	13	CASSLSHPHEQYF	TGTGCCAGCAGTTTAAGTCACCCCCACGAGCAGTACTTC
TRBV19	-	-	TRBJ1-1	13	CASSMRENTEAFF	TGTGCCAGTAGTATGAGAGAGAACACTGAAGCTTTCTTT
TRBV12-3/TRBV12-4	many	-	TRBJ1-6	15	CASRSVQGYNSPLHF	TGTGCCAGCAGGTCGGTTCAGGGATACAATTCACCCCTCCACTTT
TRBV4-2	-	-	TRBJ2-3	16	CASSQAGGPNADTQYF	TGTGCCAGCAGCCAAGCAGGGGGGCCCAACGCAGATACGCAGTATTTT
TRBV12-3/TRBV12-4	-	TRBD2	TRBJ2-3	16	CASSFSIGGSADTQYF	TGTGCCAGCAGTTTTAGTATCGGGGGGAGCGCAGATACGCAGTATTTT
TRBV27	many	-	TRBJ2-7	15	CASSLRAGVVHEQYF	TGTGCCAGCAGTTTAAGGGCAGGGGTAGTACACGAGCAGTACTTC
TRBV6-5	many	TRBD2	TRBJ2-7	15	CASSQSGGGNYEQYF	TGTGCCAGCAGCCAGAGCGGGGGGGGAAACTACGAGCAGTACTTC
TRBV12-3/TRBV12-4	many	-	TRBJ2-2	16	CASSLRGVRNTGELFF	TGTGCCAGCAGTTTAAGGGGGGTTAGGAACACCGGGGAGCTGTTTTTT
TRBV20-1	many	-	TRBJ2-7	14	CSARVVIGGREQYF	TGCAGTGCTAGAGTAGTGATAGGGGGGCGGGAGCAGTACTTC
TRBV6-1	-	TRBD1	TRBJ2-6	18	CASSEESQGVVGANVLTF	TGTGCCAGCAGTGAAGAGTCGCAGGGGGTTGTTGGGGCCAACGTCCTGACTTTC
TRBV4-3	many	-	TRBJ2-7	17	CASSQDSGRRGDYEQYF	TGCGCCAGCAGCCAAGACTCGGGACGGAGGGGTGACTACGAGCAGTACTTC
TRBV6-5	-	TRBD1	TRBJ2-7	16	CASRSSGGTSHNEQYF	TGTGCCAGCAGGTCCTCAGGGGGCACGTCCCACAATGAGCAGTACTTC
TRBV3-1	many	TRBD1	TRBJ1-4	15	CASSHSGTGREKLFF	TGTGCCAGCAGCCATTCCGGGACAGGCCGCGAAAAACTGTTTTTT
TRBV7-2	many	-	TRBJ1-6	14	CASSAGSTLGSLHF	TGTGCCAGCAGCGCTGGCTCAACGCTAGGCTCCCTCCACTTT
TRBV20-1	-	TRBD2	TRBJ2-3	13	CSAREVRTDTQYF	TGCAGTGCTCGGGAGGTTCGCACAGATACGCAGTATTTT
TRBV7-9	many	-	TRBJ2-6	16	CASSSRLAKGANVLTF	TGTGCCAGCAGCTCCCGTCTGGCGAAGGGGGCCAACGTCCTGACTTTC
TRBV7-2	many	-	TRBJ2-7	13	CASSLGGLGEEYF	TGTGCCAGCAGCTTAGGAGGGCTAGGGGAGGAGTACTTC
TRBV29-1	-	TRBD1	TRBJ1-5	15	CSVAPAGGSNQPQHF	TGCAGCGTCGCCCCGGCAGGGGGATCGAATCAGCCCCAGCATTTT
TRBV7-2	-	-	TRBJ2-1	13	CASSSIPSNEQFF	TGTGCCAGCAGCTCAATTCCCTCCAATGAGCAGTTCTTC
TRBV3-1	-	-	TRBJ2-5	14	CASSQGRVGETQYF	TGTGCCAGCAGCCAAGGCAGGGTAGGAGAGACCCAGTACTTC
TRBV7-6	many	-	TRBJ1-2	16	CASSIGGGVTNYGYTF	TGTGCCAGCAGCATAGGTGGGGGAGTAACTAACTATGGCTACACCTTC
TRBV6-6	-	TRBD2	TRBJ2-3	17	CASSYSLAGGSTDTQYF	TGTGCCAGCAGTTACTCCCTAGCGGGGGGGTCCACAGATACGCAGTATTTT
TRBV7-9	many	-	TRBJ1-4	13	CASSPPVGEKLFF	TGTGCCAGCAGCCCACCAGTGGGTGAAAAACTGTTTTTT
TRBV7-2	-	-	TRBJ1-1	15	CASSLGGHKNTEAFF	TGTGCCAGCAGCTTAGGGGGACATAAGAACACTGAAGCTTTCTTT
TRBV7-2	-	-	TRBJ2-7	14	CASSFKAGPYEQYF	TGTGCCAGCAGCTTCAAGGCGGGACCCTACGAGCAGTACTTC
TRBV6-2/TRBV6-3	many	TRBD1	TRBJ2-7	16	CASSSTTGGSPYEQYF	TGTGCCAGCAGTTCGACCACAGGGGGCAGCCCCTACGAGCAGTACTTC
TRBV7-9	-	-	TRBJ1-4	15	CASRHSLATNEKLYF	TGTGCCAGCAGACACAGCCTTGCAACTAATGAAAAACTGTATTTT
TRBV18	-	-	TRBJ2-1	15	CASSRPRTGDNEQFF	TGTGCCAGCTCCCGCCCGAGGACTGGTGACAATGAGCAGTTCTTC
TRBV7-3	-	-	TRBJ1-2	13	CASSLTQSEGYTF	TGTGCCAGCAGCTTAACTCAGAGCGAGGGCTACACCTTC
TRBV24-1	-	TRBD2	TRBJ2-4	16	CATSDVTSGGVIEQYF	TGTGCCACCAGTGACGTGACTAGCGGGGGGGTCATTGAGCAGTACTTC
TRBV30	-	TRBD1	TRBJ1-4	16	CAWSGTDRRANEKLFF	TGTGCCTGGAGTGGCACGGACAGGAGAGCTAATGAAAAACTGTTTTTT
TRBV12-3/TRBV12-4	many	-	TRBJ2-7	13	CASSFRGGGEQYF	TGTGCCAGCAGTTTCAGGGGAGGTGGGGAGCAGTACTTC
TRBV7-9	many	-	TRBJ2-3	11	CASNAGDTQYF	TGTGCCAGCAACGCGGGAGATACGCAGTATTTT
TRBV7-9	-	-	TRBJ2-5	16	CASNLSRGVEEETQYF	TGTGCCAGCAACTTATCTAGAGGGGTAGAGGAAGAGACCCAGTACTTC
TRBV11-3	-	-	TRBJ2-1	15	CAGSARPLGNDEQFF	TGTGCCGGCAGCGCGCGACCCCTAGGGAACGATGAGCAGTTCTTC
TRBV20-1	-	-	TRBJ1-5	15	CSARLGGSGNQPQHF	TGCAGTGCTAGGTTGGGGGGATCGGGCAATCAGCCCCAGCATTTT
TRBV7-2	many	-	TRBJ2-7	15	CASSPRREASYEQYF	TGTGCCAGCAGCCCCAGGCGAGAGGCCTCCTACGAGCAGTACTTC
TRBV20-1	-	TRBD1	TRBJ1-5	18	CSASSWDRGRASNQPQHF	TGCAGTGCTTCGTCCTGGGACAGGGGAAGGGCAAGCAATCAGCCCCAGCATTTT
TRBV14	many	-	TRBJ2-3	14	CASSQGQVTDTQYF	TGTGCCAGCAGCCAAGGACAGGTGACAGATACGCAGTATTTT
TRBV10-2	many	-	TRBJ2-3	11	CASSASNTQYF	TGCGCCAGCAGCGCCTCAAATACGCAGTATTTT
TRBV6-1	-	TRBD1	TRBJ2-2	14	CASSDQGVAGELFF	TGTGCCAGCAGTGACCAGGGGGTGGCCGGGGAGCTGTTTTTT
TRBV7-2	many	-	TRBJ1-6	18	CASSLIGAGFSYNSPLHF	TGTGCCAGCAGCTTAATTGGCGCGGGGTTCTCCTATAATTCACCCCTCCACTTT
TRBV6-5	-	-	TRBJ2-3	14	CASRERVVTDTQYF	TGTGCCAGCAGGGAGCGGGTGGTGACAGATACGCAGTATTTT
TRBV6-6	many	-	TRBJ2-1	12	CASSTRDGEQFF	TGTGCCAGCAGTACCCGGGACGGTGAGCAGTTCTTC
TRBV7-2	many	TRBD2	TRBJ2-7	15	CASSRLAGGMYEQYF	TGTGCCAGCAGCCGACTAGCGGGGGGGATGTACGAGCAGTACTTC
TRBV7-2	many	TRBD2	TRBJ2-3	17	CASSLVPGGLAHDTQYF	TGTGCCAGCAGCTTAGTTCCCGGGGGACTAGCACACGATACGCAGTATTTT
TRBV7-2	-	-	TRBJ1-1	14	CASSLGPPGGEAFF	TGTGCCAGCAGCTTGGGACCCCCAGGTGGCGAAGCTTTCTTT